What follows is one TCR beta chain and its context. Its matching antigen is unknown. The PCR used 60 Vbeta and 13 Jbeta primers. Libraries were prepared by immunoSEQ multiplex PCR; TCRdb keeps only in-frame clonotypes and omits some of them. The sample consists of 150,000 to 200,000 clones, roughly 78% of them appearing once. The data derive from a study of cytomegalovirus exposure and HLA in healthy donors. Study at large: Inside one of the first data releases sat about 85 million unique TCRs taken from HLA-typed donors. Study-level results: Common viral pathogens (according to a later analysis) appeared linked to several of the most significant clusters. The productive fraction for most TCR beta V segments was about 87% or about 30% in an earlier analysis. The study had only CMV serostatus as immune exposure information.

The V gene lost 0 bases and the J gene lost 8 bases, with 16 bases spanning the gap. CDR1 MNHEY and CDR2 SVGAGI come from the germline V gene. This CDR3 is 15 amino acids long. The receptor was isolated from a man aged 40-49 years in good health and CMV-seropositive. Sequencing was done on a sample of PBMCs. The rearrangement links TRBV6-5 to TRBJ1-1, with no clear D. The CDR3 reads CASSYSSDLSGEAFF. As DNA, the CDR3 is TGTGCCAGCAGTTACTCATCGGACTTATCGGGAGAAGCTTTCTTT.